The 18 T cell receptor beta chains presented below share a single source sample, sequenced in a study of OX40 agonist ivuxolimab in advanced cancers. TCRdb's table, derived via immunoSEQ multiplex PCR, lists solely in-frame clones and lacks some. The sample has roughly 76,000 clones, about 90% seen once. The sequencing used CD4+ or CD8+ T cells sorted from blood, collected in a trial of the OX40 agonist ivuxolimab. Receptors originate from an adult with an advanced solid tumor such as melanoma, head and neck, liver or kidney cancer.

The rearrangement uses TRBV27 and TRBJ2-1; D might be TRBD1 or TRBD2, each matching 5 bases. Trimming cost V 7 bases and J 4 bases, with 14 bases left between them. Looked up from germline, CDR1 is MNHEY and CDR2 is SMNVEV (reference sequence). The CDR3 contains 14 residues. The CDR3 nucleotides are TGTGCCAGCACCAAAGACAGCGGATACAATGAGCAGTTCTTC. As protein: CASTKDSGYNEQFF.

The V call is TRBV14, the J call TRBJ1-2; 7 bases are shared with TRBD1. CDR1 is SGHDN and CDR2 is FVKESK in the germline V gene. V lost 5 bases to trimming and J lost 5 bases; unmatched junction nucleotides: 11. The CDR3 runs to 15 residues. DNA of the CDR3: TGTGCCAGCAGCGCCCAGGGACAGTATGTTTATGGCTACACCTTC. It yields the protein CASSAQGQYVYGYTF.

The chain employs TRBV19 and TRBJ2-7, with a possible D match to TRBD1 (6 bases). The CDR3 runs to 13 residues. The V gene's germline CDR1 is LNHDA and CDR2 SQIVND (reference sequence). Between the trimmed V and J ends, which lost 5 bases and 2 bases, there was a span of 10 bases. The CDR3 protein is CASSVGQAYEQYF. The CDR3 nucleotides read TGTGCCAGTAGTGTGGGACAAGCCTACGAGCAGTACTTC.

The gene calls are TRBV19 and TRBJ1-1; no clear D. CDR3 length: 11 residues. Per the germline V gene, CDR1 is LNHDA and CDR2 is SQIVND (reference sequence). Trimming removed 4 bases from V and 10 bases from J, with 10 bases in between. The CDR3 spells CASSSHPGAFF. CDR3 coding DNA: TGTGCCAGTAGTAGTCACCCCGGAGCTTTCTTT.

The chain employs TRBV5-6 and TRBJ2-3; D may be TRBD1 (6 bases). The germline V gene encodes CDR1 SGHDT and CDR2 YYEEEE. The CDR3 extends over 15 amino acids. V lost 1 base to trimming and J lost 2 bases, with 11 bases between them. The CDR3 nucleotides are TGTGCCAGCAGCTTGTTGGGGGACACCACAGATACGCAGTATTTT. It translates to CASSLLGDTTDTQYF. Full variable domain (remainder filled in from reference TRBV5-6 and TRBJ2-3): DAGVTQSPTHLIKTRGQQVTLRCSPKSGHDTVSWYQQALGQGPQFIFQYYEEEERQRGNFPDRFSGHQFPNYSSELNVNALLLGDSALYLCASSLLGDTTDTQYFGPGTRLTVL.

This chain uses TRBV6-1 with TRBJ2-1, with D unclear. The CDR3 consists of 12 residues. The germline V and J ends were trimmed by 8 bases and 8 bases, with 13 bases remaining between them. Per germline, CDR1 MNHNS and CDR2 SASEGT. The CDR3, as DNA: TGTGCCAGCTTACATCGGACGGATGAGCAGTTCTTC. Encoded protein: CASLHRTDEQFF.

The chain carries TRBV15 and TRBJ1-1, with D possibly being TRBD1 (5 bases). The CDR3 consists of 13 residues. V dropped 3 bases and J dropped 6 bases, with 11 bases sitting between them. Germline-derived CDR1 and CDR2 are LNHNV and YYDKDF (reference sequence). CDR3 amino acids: CATSSVRGSEAFF. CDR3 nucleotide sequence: TGTGCCACCAGCAGCGTACGGGGGTCTGAAGCTTTCTTT.

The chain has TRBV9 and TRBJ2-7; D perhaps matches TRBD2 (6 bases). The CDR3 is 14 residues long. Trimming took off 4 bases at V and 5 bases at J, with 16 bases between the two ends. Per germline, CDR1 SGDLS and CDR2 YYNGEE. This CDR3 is CASSLAGGTDEQYF. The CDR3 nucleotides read TGTGCCAGCAGCCTCGCTGGGGGGACGGACGAGCAGTACTTC.

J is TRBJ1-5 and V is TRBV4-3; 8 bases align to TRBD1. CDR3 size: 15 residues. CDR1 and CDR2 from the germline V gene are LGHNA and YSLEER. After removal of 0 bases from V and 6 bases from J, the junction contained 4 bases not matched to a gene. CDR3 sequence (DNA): TGCGCCAGCAGCCAAGACCGACAGGGGAGTCAGCCCCAGCATTTT. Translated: CASSQDRQGSQPQHF.

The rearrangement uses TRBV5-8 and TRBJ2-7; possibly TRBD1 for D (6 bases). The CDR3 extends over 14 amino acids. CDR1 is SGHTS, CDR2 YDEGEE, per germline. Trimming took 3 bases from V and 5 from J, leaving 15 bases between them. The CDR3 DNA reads TGTGCCAGCAGCTATCCTCAGGGGAACCACGAGCAGTACTTC. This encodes CASSYPQGNHEQYF.

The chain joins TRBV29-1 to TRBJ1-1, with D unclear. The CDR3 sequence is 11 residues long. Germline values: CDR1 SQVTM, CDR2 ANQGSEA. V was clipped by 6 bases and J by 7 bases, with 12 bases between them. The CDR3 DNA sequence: TGCAGCGTCGAGGAGGGTATTGAAGCTTTCTTT. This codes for CSVEEGIEAFF.

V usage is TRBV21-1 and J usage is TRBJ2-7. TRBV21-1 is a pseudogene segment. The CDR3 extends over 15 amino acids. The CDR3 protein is CASSKVKGGSYEQYF. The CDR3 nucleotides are TGTGCCAGCAGCAAAGTTAAGGGCGGCTCCTACGAGCAGTACTTC.

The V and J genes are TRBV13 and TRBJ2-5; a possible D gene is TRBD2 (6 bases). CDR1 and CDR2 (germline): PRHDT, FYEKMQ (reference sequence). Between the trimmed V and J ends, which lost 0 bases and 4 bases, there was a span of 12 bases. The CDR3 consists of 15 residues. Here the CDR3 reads CASSLGLGGVETQYF. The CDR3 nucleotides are TGTGCCAGCAGCTTAGGCCTCGGGGGAGTAGAGACCCAGTACTTC.

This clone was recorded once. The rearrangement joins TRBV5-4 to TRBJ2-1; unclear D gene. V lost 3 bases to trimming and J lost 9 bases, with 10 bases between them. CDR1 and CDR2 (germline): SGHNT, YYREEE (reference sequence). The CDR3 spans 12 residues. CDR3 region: CASSSDPGEQFF. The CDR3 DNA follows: TGTGCCAGCAGCTCAGACCCGGGTGAGCAGTTCTTC.

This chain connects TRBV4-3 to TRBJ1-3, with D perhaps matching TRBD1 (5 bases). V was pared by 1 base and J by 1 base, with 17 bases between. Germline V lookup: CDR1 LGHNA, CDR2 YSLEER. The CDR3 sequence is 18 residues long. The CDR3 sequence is CASSQGWGGAESGNTIYF. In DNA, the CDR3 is TGCGCCAGCAGCCAAGGGTGGGGAGGGGCCGAGTCTGGAAACACCATATATTTT.

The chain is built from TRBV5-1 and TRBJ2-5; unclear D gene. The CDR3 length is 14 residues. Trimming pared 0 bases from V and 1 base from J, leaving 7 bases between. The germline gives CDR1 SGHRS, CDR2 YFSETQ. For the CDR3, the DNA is TGCGCCAGCAGCTTGGCGGTAATCCAAGAGACCCAGTACTTC. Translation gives CASSLAVIQETQYF.

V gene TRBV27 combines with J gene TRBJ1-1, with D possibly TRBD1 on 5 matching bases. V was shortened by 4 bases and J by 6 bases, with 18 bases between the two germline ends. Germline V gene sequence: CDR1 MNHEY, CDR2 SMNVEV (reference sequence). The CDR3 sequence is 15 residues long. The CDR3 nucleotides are TGTGCCAGCAGTTCCGCATTAGGGTCGGGGGCTGAAGCTTTCTTT. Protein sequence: CASSSALGSGAEAFF.

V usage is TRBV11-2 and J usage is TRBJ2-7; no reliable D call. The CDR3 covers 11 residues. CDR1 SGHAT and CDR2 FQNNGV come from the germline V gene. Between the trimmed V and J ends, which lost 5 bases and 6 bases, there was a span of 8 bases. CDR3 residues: CASSLMGEQYF. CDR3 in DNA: TGTGCCAGCAGCCTAATGGGCGAGCAGTACTTC.